Detailed here is one T cell receptor beta chain. The authors' processing: Quantification of nucleated cells was approximated via reference gene primer amplification. The protocol was immunoSEQ multiplex PCR, while the TCRdb copy is restricted to in-frame clones and leaves out a portion. From that table come the V and J calls and clone size; the DNA was used to work out D and trimming. The sample yields about 73,000 clones, 82% seen once. V lost 6 bases and J lost 8; bases outside the gene matches: 13. Germline V CDR1 and CDR2: LNHDA, SQIVND (reference sequence). The CDR3 sequence is 17 residues long. This record comes from a study of blood T cell repertoires in COVID-19. Across the whole study: Material from acute and convalescent COVID-19 was sourced from the United States, Italy and Spain. Sample material is recorded as cDNA or gDNA derived from T cells, B-cell-depleted T cells, or PBMCs.

The chain carries TRBV19 and TRBJ1-6; 10 bases line up with TRBD1. This sequence was found in a woman aged 55-69 years with acute or convalescent COVID-19. Sequenced sample: peripheral blood. CDR3 coding DNA: TGTGCCAGTAGCCAAAGGACAGGGGGGGACCAAGATTCACCCCTCCACTTT. It encodes CASSQRTGGDQDSPLHF.